Below, one T cell receptor beta chain is given with its context. The antigen this receptor binds is unknown. No quality values exist for individual bases; no much larger clone is one base distant. The library was built by means of RACE. Sequencing relied on a NextSeq 500. During library preparation, unique molecular identifiers were attached to individual cDNA molecules so that TCRs could be counted in a quantitative, reproducible way. Both TCR alpha and TCR beta chains were sequenced from each blood RNA sample. The authors' analysis ran thus. A median of around 96,000 TCRs per sample was observed, with a range of about 23,224 to 690,600. V, J and CDR3 annotation of the TCR reads was performed with the Decombinator software suite. To make PS versus PT1 abundance plots, every sample was subsampled to the same number of TCRs (28,000). TCRs were defined as expanded if absent before sensitization and observed at least eight times at the 2-week time point. TCRdb handled the public reads itself, with Q25 trimming in fastp and clone calling in MiXCR, and kept productive beta chains. Rows are combined by CDR3 protein, so each entry shows the most common genes and DNA. TCRdb, rather than the study authors, made the V and J calls. For this sample the table gives around 180,000 distinct CDR3 sequences, of which approximately 31% were detected only once. The ten largest clones represent 2.9% of the sample.

The sample's time point, from its label and the paper: pre-sensitization, week 0. According to the study, the label for this sample's treatment or condition signals: therapeutic diphenylcyclopropenone sensitization with weekly scalp DPC. At every patch-test visit, the blood draw took place before the patch test was put on. To be eligible, patients had to be aged 18 to 70, diagnosed with alopecia and judged suitable for DPC therapy, while pregnant patients were excluded. Unfractionated whole blood was collected in Tempus Blood RNA tubes, and total RNA was extracted from that blood. The sample is drawn from a study of human T cells and chemical hapten exposure (TCRdb year 2021). At the level of the whole study: For sensitization, 2% DPC in acetone was applied to a 2 cm by 2 cm area of upper inner arm skin. Patients additionally received weekly therapeutic DPC doses to the scalp throughout the approximately 25-week study period. Peripheral blood TCR repertoire changes were tracked in vivo in alopecia patients during primary and secondary sensitization to the hapten diphenylcyclopropenone (DPC). Most of the patients in the cohort were female, and the cohort covered alopecia areata with under or over 50% scalp involvement, alopecia totalis and alopecia universalis. Patch testing was done on the upper back using Finn chambers containing 0.01% DPC, and results were scored after 6 days according to International Contact Dermatitis Research Group standards. Blood for TCR sequencing was provided by twenty-nine alopecia patients at one to four time points (pre-sensitization, 2, 6 and 24 weeks). Libraries were pooled for sequencing, and variation in per-sample TCR yields was attributed mainly to small differences in library volumes within the pool. Blood samples were taken from patients before sensitization (week 0) and at 2, 6 and about 24 weeks after DPC sensitization. Study-wide conclusions, independent of this receptor: Because every patient had alopecia, a presumed autoimmune disease, the patients' immune response might differ from that of healthy individuals. Patch test score correlated positively with the number of PT1 expanded TCRs, reaching significance at thresholds 8, 16 and 32 but not at 4. Expanded TCRs formed significantly more large CDR3 similarity clusters than pre-sensitization or healthy control sets, consistent with antigen-driven responses. After repeated subsampling, changes were observed in the strength of the expansion versus patch-test correlation and in the threshold at which the correlation became significant. The number of TCRs above 1 in 1000 frequency did not change with DPC sensitization; there was no evidence of global repertoire structure alterations.

Spanning cysteine to phenylalanine, the CDR3 consists of 12 amino acids. Solely the CDR3 DNA is kept, with 36 bases framed from the first base. The germline V gene provides CDR1 ENHRY and CDR2 SYGVKD. V sheds 5 bases and J sheds 5 bases, leaving 10 bases between their ends. The input for sequencing was whole blood, taken in connection with sensitization to the hapten diphenylcyclopropenone (DPC). The rearrangement joined TRBV10-3 to TRBJ2-7; the D gene is perhaps TRBD1, from 6 matching bases. The clonotype comes from a woman aged 25 to 45 with alopecia areata. Some clones in this sample may be carry-over from other donors' samples. This receptor carries the CDR3 CAISPNRDEQYF. The DNA sequence is given as TGTGCCATCAGTCCCAACAGGGACGAGCAGTACTTC.